The entry that follows covers one T cell receptor beta chain sequence. This entry belongs to a study of control samples from healthy donors and cancer patients. J was trimmed by 2 bases and V by 0 bases; bases with no gene match: 4. Germline CDR1 is SGHRS and CDR2 is YFSETQ. This CDR3 has 15 amino acids. Clones were read by immunoSEQ multiplex PCR, and TCRdb kept only the in-frame ones, dropping some. This sample has approximately 150,000 clones, with about 91% found just once. Material for sequencing was blood. This chain uses TRBV5-1 with TRBJ2-7, with TRBD1 identical over 8 bases. The receptor was isolated from a man aged 25-45 years in good health. The CDR3 is CASSLAETGAYEQYF. In nucleotides, the CDR3 is TGCGCCAGCAGCTTGGCTGAGACAGGGGCCTACGAGCAGTACTTC.